This TCR beta chain was identified during a study of blood T cell repertoires in COVID-19. Deletions cut 3 bases from V and 9 bases from J, with 14 bases between. Germline CDR1 and CDR2: SEHNR and FQNEAQ (reference sequence). There are 13 residues in the CDR3. In the authors' workflow: Amplification with reference gene primers provided the estimates of nucleated cell counts. Clones were read by immunoSEQ multiplex PCR, and TCRdb kept only the in-frame ones, dropping some. The V and J calls and clone size are taken from that table; D and trimming were inferred from the DNA. Altogether tens of thousands of clones are present, about nine tenths being singletons, with the ten largest covering 4.5% to 5%.

The origin of this receptor is a human donor in a cohort sampled during active COVID-19. The sequenced sample was peripheral blood. The chain is built from TRBV7-9 and TRBJ1-2; D is unclear. The chain's CDR3 is CASSLGTRASYTF. For the CDR3, the DNA is TGTGCCAGCAGCTTGGGAACGAGGGCTAGCTACACCTTC.